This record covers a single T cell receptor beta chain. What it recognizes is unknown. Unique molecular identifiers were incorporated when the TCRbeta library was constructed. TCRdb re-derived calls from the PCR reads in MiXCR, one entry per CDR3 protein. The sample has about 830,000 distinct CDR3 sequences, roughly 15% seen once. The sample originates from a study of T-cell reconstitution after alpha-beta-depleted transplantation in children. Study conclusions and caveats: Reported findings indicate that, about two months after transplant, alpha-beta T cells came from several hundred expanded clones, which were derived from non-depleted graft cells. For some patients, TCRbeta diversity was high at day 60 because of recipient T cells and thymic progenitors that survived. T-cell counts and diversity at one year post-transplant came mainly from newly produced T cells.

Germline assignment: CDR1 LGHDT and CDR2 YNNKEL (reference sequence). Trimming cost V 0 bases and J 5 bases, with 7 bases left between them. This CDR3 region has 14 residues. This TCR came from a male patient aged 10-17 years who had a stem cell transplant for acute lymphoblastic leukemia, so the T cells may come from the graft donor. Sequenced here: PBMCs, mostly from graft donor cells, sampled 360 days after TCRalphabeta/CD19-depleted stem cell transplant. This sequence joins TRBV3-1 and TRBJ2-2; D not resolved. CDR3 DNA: TGTGCCAGCAGCCAAGACAAGGTAACCGGGGAGCTGTTTTTT. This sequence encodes CASSQDKVTGELFF.